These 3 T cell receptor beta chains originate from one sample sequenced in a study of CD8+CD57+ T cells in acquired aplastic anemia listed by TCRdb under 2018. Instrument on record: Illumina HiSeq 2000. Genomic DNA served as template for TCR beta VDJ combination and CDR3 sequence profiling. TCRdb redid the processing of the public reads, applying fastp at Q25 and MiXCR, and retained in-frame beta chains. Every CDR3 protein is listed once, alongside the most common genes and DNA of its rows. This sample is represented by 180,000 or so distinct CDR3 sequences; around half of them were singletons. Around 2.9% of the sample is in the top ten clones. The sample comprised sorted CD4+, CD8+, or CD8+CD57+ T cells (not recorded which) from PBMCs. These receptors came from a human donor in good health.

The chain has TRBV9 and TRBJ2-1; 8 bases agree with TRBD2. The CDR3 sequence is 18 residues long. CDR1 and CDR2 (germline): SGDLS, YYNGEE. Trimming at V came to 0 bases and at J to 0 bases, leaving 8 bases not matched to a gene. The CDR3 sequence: CASSVGSSGHSSYNEQFF. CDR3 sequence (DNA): TGTGCCAGCAGCGTAGGTTCTAGCGGGCATAGCTCCTACAATGAGCAGTTCTTC.

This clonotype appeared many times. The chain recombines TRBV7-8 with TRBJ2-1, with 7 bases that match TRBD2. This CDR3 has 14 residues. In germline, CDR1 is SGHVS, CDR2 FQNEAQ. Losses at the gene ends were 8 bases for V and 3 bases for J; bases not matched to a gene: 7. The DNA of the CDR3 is TGTGCCAGCCGCAGACTAGCAGACTACAATGAGCAGTTCTTC. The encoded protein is CASRRLADYNEQFF.

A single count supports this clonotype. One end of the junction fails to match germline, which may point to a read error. The CDR3 DNA reads as TGTGCCAGCAGCCTTCAAATATCGGATACGCGGTATTTT. This sequence encodes CASSLQISDTRYF. The chain combines TRBV3-1 with TRBJ2-3; the D is unclear. The germline gives CDR1 LGHDT, CDR2 YNNKEL (reference sequence). CDR3 length equals 13 residues.